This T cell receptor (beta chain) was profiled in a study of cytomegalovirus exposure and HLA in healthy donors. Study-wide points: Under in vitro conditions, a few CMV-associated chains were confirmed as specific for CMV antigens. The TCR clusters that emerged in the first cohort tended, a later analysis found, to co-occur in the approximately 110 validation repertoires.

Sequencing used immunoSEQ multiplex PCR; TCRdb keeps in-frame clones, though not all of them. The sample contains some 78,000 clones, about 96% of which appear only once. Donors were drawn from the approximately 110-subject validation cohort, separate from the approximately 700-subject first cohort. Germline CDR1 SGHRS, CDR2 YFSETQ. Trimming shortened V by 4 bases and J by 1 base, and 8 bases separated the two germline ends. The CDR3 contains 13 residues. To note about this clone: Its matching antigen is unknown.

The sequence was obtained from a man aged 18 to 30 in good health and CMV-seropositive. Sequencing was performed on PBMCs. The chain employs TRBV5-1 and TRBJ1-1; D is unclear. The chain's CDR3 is CASSPQQNTEAFF. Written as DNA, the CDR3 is TGCGCCAGCAGCCCACAGCAGAACACTGAAGCTTTCTTT.